The clone carrying this T cell receptor beta chain was detected many times. This specimen comes from a study of T cell repertoires in cytomegalovirus infection. Each CDR3 protein gets one entry after TCRdb re-called the reads with MiXCR. The sample records 150,000 to 200,000 distinct CDR3 sequences, around 14% being singletons. The sequenced sample consisted of PBMCs. The receptor comes from a human donor in good health (CMV status not recorded). Some clones in this sample may be carry-over from other donors' samples.

The CDR3 reads CASSSRQTPYNEQFF. DNA of the CDR3: TGTGCCAGCAGCTCAAGACAGACACCCTACAATGAGCAGTTCTTC. The chain couples TRBV11-1 to TRBJ2-1; TRBD1 is a possible D gene (5 bases). V dropped 4 bases and J dropped 2 bases, with 12 bases sitting between them. From germline, CDR1 is SGHAT and CDR2 FQDESV (reference sequence). This CDR3 region has 15 residues.